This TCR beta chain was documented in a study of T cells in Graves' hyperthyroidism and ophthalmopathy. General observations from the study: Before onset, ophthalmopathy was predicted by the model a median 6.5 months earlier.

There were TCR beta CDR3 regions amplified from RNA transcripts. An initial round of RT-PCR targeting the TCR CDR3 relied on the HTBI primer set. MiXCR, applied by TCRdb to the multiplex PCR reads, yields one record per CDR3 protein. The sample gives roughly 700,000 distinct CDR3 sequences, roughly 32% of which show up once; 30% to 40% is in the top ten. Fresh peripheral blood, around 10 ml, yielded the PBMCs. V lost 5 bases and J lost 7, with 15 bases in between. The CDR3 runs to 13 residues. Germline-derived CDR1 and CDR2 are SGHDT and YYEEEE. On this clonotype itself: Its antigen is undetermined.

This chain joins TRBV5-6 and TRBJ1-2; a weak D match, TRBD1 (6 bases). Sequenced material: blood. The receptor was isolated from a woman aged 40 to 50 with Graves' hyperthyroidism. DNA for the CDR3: TGTGCCAGCAGGCGGGACACTGGGGGTGGCTACACCTTC. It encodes CASRRDTGGGYTF.